This T cell receptor beta chain was sequenced during a study of blood T cells in healthy people across ages. Primed by a sample-barcoded 5' primer and a J-beta primer mix, a second PCR proceeded for 7 to 11 cycles. TCRdb re-called the 5' RACE reads with MiXCR, one entry per CDR3 protein. The data hold about 730,000 distinct CDR3 sequences, with roughly 41% observed a single time. Germline V gene data show CDR1 as MNHEY and CDR2 as SVGAGI. CDR3 length: 16 amino acids. This clonotype came up many times. One base away lies a much larger clone, so this may be a sequencing read error. The sample taken for sequencing was blood. The clonotype originates from a woman aged 55-70 years in good health. The chain recombines TRBV6-5 with TRBJ2-1, with D possibly being TRBD1 (6 bases). The J call is uncertain, as TRBJ2-7 better fits the DNA end. As DNA, the CDR3 is TGTGCCAGCAGACCCGGACAGACACAGACCTACAATGAGCAGTACTTC. Translated, it gives CASRPGQTQTYNEQYF.